These 9 T cell receptor beta chains share one sample of origin, sequenced in a study of vaccination and CD4 T cells after COVID-19. Cultured CD4+ T-cell DNA underwent Oncomine TCR Beta short-read sequencing. Researchers extracted genomic DNA from CD4+ T cells that had been cultured. TCRdb reprocessed the PCR reads with MiXCR, giving one entry per CDR3 protein. The sample shows about 6,300 distinct CDR3 sequences, approximately 33% of them seen only once. Treatment: roughly 10-day PBMC culture with coronavirus spike peptide pools or control peptides (ViraFEST assay). During the years 2011-2018, before the COVID-19 pandemic, the unexposed donor's CD4+ T cells were collected. These receptors have no known antigen. The sequencing input was CD4+ T cells from blood, cultured in vitro. These receptors were collected from a human donor in good health.

This clonotype has more than one count but fewer than ten. This sequence joins TRBV12-3 or TRBV12-4 and TRBJ1-5; 8 bases are shared with TRBD1. V was pared by 3 bases and J by 6 bases, with 4 bases of the junction left unmatched. This CDR3 region has 14 residues. The CDR3 region has the DNA TGTGCCAGCAGTTTGCAGGGGGCGGTTCAGCCCCAGCATTTT. It is translated as CASSLQGAVQPQHF.

This clonotype occurred a few times. The rearrangement uses TRBV19 and TRBJ1-1, with a weak D call TRBD1 (6 bases). The CDR3 loop spans 13 amino acids. Germline loops: CDR1 LNHDA, CDR2 SQIVND (reference sequence). V was trimmed by 7 bases and J by 1 base, leaving 10 bases between them. The CDR3 sequence is CASTETGNTEAFF. CDR3 DNA: TGTGCCAGTACAGAGACAGGGAACACTGAAGCTTTCTTT.

V usage is TRBV20-1 and J usage is TRBJ2-7, with D tentatively TRBD2 (5 bases). CDR1 and CDR2 (germline): DFQATT, SNEGSKA (reference sequence). V dropped 5 bases and J dropped 4 bases, with 12 bases sitting between them. The CDR3 runs to 12 residues. This CDR3 is CSASPTGYEQYF. The CDR3 nucleotides are TGCAGTGCTTCCCCTACGGGGTACGAGCAGTACTTC.

V is TRBV7-8 and J is TRBJ2-1; D remains ambiguous. The germline gives CDR1 SGHVS, CDR2 FQNEAQ. The CDR3 length is 13 residues. The V and J ends lost 5 bases and 6 bases respectively, with 11 bases between them. CDR3 sequence (DNA): TGTGCCAGCAGCGCCATAGCTTCCAATGAGCAGTTCTTC. Amino acid sequence: CASSAIASNEQFF.

This clonotype has a handful of counts. The chain couples TRBV28 to TRBJ2-3, with TRBD2 matching over 10 bases. The trim removed 10 bases at V and 2 bases at J, leaving 12 bases unmatched. Per germline, CDR1 MDHEN and CDR2 SYDVKM. This CDR3 is 16 amino acids long. CDR3 sequence (DNA): TGTGCCATTTTACCTAGCGGGGGACTAACCACAGATACGCAGTATTTT. Its protein is CAILPSGGLTTDTQYF.

V usage is TRBV3-1 and J usage is TRBJ2-2; 10 bases agree with TRBD2. Germline CDR1 is LGHDT and CDR2 is YNNKEL (reference sequence). The CDR3 runs 17 residues. J was trimmed by 2 bases and V by 1 base; bases with no gene match: 4. CDR3 in amino acids: CASSQGPSGGNTGELFF. The CDR3 region has the DNA TGTGCCAGCAGCCAAGGTCCTAGCGGGGGCAACACCGGGGAGCTGTTTTTT. The full variable domain, its missing parts supplied by reference TRBV3-1 and TRBJ2-2, is DTAVSQTPKYLVTQMGNDKSIKCEQNLGHDTMYWYKQDSKKFLKIMFSYNNKELIINETVPNRFSPKSPDKAHLNLHINSLELGDSAVYFCASSQGPSGGNTGELFFGEGSRLTVL.

V usage is TRBV12-3 or TRBV12-4 and J usage is TRBJ1-5; no reliable D call. The CDR3 is 13 residues long. Trimming took 6 bases from V and 5 from J, leaving 11 bases between them. CDR3 bases: TGTGCCAGCAGCCGTACCGGAGATCAGCCCCAGCATTTT. Protein sequence: CASSRTGDQPQHF.

A few counts support this clonotype. The chain joins TRBV10-3 to TRBJ1-2, with a tentative D call TRBD1 (5 bases). This CDR3 is built from 12 residues. Germline V CDR1 and CDR2: ENHRY, SYGVKD. V was shortened by 10 bases and J by 2 bases, with 11 bases between the two germline ends. CDR3 sequence (DNA): TGTGCCACGCTAGGGACCAACTATGGCTACACCTTC. Protein product: CATLGTNYGYTF.

The chain has TRBV6-5 and TRBJ2-1, with 8 bases matching TRBD1. Trimming cost V 4 bases and J 6 bases; bases outside gene matches: 5. The germline V gene encodes CDR1 MNHEY and CDR2 SVGAGI. The CDR3 sequence is 14 residues long. The CDR3 reads CASSWGTGANEQFF. Written as DNA, the CDR3 is TGTGCCAGCAGTTGGGGGACAGGAGCCAATGAGCAGTTCTTC.